This T cell receptor (beta chain) appears in the sequencing data of a study of blood T cell repertoires in COVID-19. Study-wide context: Sites across the United States, Italy and Spain contributed samples from acute and convalescent COVID-19. T cells, B-cell-depleted T cells, or PBMCs supplied cDNA or gDNA.

CDR1 is WSHSY and CDR2 is SAAADI in the germline V gene. The CDR3 contains 15 residues. V was clipped by 3 bases and J by 6 bases, with 17 bases between them. Methods used by the authors: Nucleated cell counts were estimated from reference gene primer amplification. Only in-frame clones appear in the TCRdb table, and some are missing; sequencing was by immunoSEQ multiplex PCR. The V and J calls and clone size are taken from that table; D and trimming were inferred from the DNA. This sample yields fewer than 150,000 clones, of which roughly 80% are seen a single time; 2% to 3% belongs to the top ten. The chain has TRBV10-2 and TRBJ1-2; D is possibly TRBD1 (5 bases). Sequencing input: peripheral blood. This TCR came from a man aged 50 to 59 with acute or convalescent COVID-19. The CDR3 here is CASSDLGGERDGYTF. Here the CDR3 DNA reads TGCGCCAGCAGTGACTTGGGAGGGGAACGCGATGGCTACACCTTC.